This T cell receptor beta chain was recorded in a study of cytomegalovirus exposure and HLA in healthy donors. On this clone itself: Its cognate antigen is unknown.

This CDR3 region has 16 residues. The V gene lost 0 bases and the J gene lost 6 bases, with 14 bases spanning the gap. The germline V gene encodes CDR1 MGHRA and CDR2 YSYEKL. Findings of the study overall: A later analysis found TCR association rates differed by HLA locus, highest for DRB1 and lowest for HLA-C. A missense DCLRE1C variant was associated with V- and J-gene trimming of TCR beta chains in a later analysis, and an independent cohort replicated the association. Analysis performed later found around 15,000 TCR beta sequences associated with HLA alleles at 0.05 false discovery rate.

The PCR had 60 Vbeta and 13 Jbeta primers. Clones were sequenced by immunoSEQ multiplex PCR, and TCRdb holds only the in-frame ones, with some missing. This sample has about 25,000 clones; approximately 70% occur once, and the top ten carry more than 3.5%. The clonotype originates from a woman in her fifties or sixties in good health and CMV-seronegative. V and J are TRBV4-1 and TRBJ1-4; D is ambiguous. The sequencing sample was made of PBMCs. The CDR3 region has the DNA TGCGCCAGCAGCCAAGAGAGAGGGCGTATAGATGAAAAACTGTTTTTT. This codes for CASSQERGRIDEKLFF.